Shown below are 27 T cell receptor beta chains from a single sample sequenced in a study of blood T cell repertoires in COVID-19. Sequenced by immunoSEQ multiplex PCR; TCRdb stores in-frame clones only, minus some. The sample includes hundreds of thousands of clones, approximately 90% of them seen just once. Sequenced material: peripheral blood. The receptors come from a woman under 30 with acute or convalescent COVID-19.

The CDR3 here is CASSIRTGWNTEAFF. In DNA form, the CDR3 reads TGTGCCAGTAGTATCCGGACAGGGTGGAACACTGAAGCTTTCTTT. This chain joins TRBV19 and TRBJ1-1; 8 bases line up with TRBD1. V lost 3 bases, J lost 1 base, and 4 bases stayed unmatched. CDR1 LNHDA and CDR2 SQIVND come from the germline V gene (reference sequence). CDR3 length: 15 residues.

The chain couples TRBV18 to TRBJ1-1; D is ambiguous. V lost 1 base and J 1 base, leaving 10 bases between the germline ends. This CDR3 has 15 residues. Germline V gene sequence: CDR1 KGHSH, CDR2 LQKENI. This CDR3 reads CASSPQGSSNTEAFF. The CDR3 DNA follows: TGTGCCAGCTCACCACAAGGGAGCTCGAACACTGAAGCTTTCTTT.

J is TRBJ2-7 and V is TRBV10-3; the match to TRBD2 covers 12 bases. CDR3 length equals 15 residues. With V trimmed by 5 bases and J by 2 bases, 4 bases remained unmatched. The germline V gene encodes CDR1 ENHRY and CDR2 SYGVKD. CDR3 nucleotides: TGTGCCATCAGTAAGACTAGCGGGGGAACCTACGAGCAGTACTTC. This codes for CAISKTSGGTYEQYF.

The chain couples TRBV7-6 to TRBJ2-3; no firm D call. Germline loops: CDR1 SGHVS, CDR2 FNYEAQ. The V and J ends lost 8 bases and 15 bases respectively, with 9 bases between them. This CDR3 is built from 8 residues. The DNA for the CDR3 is TGTGCCAGCGTCCTAGATTATTTT. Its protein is CASVLDYF.

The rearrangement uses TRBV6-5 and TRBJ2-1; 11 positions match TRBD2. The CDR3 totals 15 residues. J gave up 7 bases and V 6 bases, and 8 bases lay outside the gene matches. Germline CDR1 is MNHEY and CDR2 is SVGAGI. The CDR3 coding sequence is TGTGCCAGCAGAAAGCTAGCGGGGGGCATAAATGAGCAGTTCTTC. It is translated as CASRKLAGGINEQFF.

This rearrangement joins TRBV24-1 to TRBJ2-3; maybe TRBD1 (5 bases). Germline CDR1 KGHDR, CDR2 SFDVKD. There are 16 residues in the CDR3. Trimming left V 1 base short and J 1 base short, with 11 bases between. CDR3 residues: CATSDFWQGGTDTQYF. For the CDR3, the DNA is TGTGCCACCAGTGATTTTTGGCAGGGTGGCACAGATACGCAGTATTTT.

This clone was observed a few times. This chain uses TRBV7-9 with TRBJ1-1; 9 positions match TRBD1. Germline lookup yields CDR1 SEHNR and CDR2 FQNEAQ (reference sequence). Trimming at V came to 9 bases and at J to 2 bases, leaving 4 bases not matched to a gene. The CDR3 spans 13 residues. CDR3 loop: CASIQGANTEAFF. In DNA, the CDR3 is TGTGCCAGTATACAGGGGGCAAACACTGAAGCTTTCTTT.

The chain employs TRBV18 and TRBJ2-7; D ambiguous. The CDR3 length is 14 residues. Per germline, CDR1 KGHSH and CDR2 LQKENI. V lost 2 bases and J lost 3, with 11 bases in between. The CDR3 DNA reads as TGTGCCAGCTCACCAGATCTTTACGGCTACGAGCAGTACTTC. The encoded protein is CASSPDLYGYEQYF.

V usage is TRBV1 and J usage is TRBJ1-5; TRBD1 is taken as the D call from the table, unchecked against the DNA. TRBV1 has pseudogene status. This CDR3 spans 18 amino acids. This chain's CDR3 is CTSSAPGQQYHSNQPQHF. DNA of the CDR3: TGCACCAGCAGCGCCCCGGGACAGCAATATCATAGCAATCAGCCCCAGCATTTT.

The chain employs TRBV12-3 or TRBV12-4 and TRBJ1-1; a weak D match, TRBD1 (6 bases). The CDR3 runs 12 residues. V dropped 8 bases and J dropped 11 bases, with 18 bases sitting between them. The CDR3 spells CASGVQGIRAFF. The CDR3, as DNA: TGTGCCAGCGGGGTACAGGGCATACGTGCTTTCTTT.

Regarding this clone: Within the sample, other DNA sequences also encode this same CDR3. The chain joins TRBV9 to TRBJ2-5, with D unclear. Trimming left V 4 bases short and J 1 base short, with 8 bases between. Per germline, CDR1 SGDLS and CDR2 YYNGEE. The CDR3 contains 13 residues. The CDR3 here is CASSFGGQETQYF. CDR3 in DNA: TGTGCCAGCAGCTTCGGCGGCCAAGAGACCCAGTACTTC.

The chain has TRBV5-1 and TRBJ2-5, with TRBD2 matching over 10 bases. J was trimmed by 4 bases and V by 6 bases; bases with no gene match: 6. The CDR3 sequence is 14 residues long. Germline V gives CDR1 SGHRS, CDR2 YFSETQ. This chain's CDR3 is CASNSLAGVETQYF. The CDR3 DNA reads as TGCGCCAGCAATTCCCTAGCGGGGGTAGAGACCCAGTACTTC.

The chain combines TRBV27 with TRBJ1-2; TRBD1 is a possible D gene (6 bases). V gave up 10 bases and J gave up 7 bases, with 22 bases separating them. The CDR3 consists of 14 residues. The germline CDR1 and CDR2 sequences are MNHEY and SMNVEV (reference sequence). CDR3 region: CATRPPGVGSGYTF. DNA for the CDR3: TGTGCCACCCGCCCCCCAGGGGTTGGGTCTGGCTACACCTTC.

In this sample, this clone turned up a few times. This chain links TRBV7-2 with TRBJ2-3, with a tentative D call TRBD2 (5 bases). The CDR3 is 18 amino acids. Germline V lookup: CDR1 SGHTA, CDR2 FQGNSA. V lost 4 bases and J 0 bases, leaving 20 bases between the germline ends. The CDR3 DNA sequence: TGTGCCAGCAGCTCTACCCCTTTTATCGGGGTAAGCACAGATACGCAGTATTTT. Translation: CASSSTPFIGVSTDTQYF.

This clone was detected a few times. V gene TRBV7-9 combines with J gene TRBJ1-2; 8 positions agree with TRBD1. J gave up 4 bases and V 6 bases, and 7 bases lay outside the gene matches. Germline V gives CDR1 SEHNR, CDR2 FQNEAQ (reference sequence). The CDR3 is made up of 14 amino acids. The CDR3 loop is CASRVLRGLYGYTF. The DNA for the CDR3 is TGTGCCAGCAGAGTCCTCAGGGGGCTCTATGGCTACACCTTC.

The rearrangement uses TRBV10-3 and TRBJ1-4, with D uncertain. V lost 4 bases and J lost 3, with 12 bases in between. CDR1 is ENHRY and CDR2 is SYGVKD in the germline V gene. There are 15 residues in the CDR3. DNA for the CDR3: TGTGCCATCAGTGTGGTCCGGGATGCTAATGAAAAACTGTTTTTT. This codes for CAISVVRDANEKLFF.

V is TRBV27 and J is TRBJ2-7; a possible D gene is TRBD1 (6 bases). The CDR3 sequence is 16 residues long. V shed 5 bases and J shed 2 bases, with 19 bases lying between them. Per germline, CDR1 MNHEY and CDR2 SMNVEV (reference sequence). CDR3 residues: CASSIPSGTLPYEQYF. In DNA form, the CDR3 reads TGTGCCAGCAGTATTCCTTCCGGGACACTTCCCTACGAGCAGTACTTC.

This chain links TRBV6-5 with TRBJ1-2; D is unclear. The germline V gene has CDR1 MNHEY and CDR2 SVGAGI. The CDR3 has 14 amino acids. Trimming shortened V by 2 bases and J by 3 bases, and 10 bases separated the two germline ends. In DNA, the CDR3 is TGTGCCAGCAGTTACCACAAGAACGACTATGGCTACACCTTC. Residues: CASSYHKNDYGYTF.

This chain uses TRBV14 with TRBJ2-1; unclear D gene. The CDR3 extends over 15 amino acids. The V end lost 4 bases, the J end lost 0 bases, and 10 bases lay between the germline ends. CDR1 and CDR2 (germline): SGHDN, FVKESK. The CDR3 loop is CASSRAYSSYNEQFF. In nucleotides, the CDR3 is TGTGCCAGCAGCCGGGCCTATAGCTCCTACAATGAGCAGTTCTTC.

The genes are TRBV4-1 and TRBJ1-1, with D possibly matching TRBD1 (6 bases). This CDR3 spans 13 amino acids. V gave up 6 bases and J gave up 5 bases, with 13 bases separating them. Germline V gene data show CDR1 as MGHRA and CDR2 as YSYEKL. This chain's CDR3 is CASRGTLGTEAFF. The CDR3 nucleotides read TGCGCCAGCAGGGGGACATTGGGGACTGAAGCTTTCTTT.

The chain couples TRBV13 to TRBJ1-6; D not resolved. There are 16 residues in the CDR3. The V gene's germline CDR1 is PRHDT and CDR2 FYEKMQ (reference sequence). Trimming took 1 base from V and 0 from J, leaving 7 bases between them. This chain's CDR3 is CASSLARSSYNSPLHF. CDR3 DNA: TGTGCCAGCAGCTTAGCCCGGAGCTCCTATAATTCACCCCTCCACTTT. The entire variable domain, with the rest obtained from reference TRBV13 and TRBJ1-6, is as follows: AAGVIQSPRHLIKEKRETATLKCYPIPRHDTVYWYQQGPGQDPQFLISFYEKMQSDKGSIPDRFSAQQFSDYHSELNMSSLELGDSALYFCASSLARSSYNSPLHFGNGTRLTVT.

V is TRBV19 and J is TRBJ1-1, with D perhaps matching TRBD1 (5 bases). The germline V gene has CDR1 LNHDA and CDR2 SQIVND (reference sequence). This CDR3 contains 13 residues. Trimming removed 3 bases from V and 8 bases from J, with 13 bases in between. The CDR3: CASSMGDSGEAFF. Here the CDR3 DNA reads TGTGCCAGTAGTATGGGGGACTCCGGGGAAGCTTTCTTT.

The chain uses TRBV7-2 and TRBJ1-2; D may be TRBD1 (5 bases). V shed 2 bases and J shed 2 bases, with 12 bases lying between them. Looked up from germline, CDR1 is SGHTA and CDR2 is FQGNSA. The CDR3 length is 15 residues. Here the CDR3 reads CASSLIVQGNYGYTF. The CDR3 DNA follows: TGTGCCAGCAGCTTAATCGTCCAGGGAAACTATGGCTACACCTTC.

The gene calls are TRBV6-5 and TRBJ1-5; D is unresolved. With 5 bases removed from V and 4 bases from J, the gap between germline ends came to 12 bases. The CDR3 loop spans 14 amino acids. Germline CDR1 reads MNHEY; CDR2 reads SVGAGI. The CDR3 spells CASSQNSNNQPQHF. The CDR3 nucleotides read TGTGCCAGCAGTCAAAACAGCAATAATCAGCCCCAGCATTTT.

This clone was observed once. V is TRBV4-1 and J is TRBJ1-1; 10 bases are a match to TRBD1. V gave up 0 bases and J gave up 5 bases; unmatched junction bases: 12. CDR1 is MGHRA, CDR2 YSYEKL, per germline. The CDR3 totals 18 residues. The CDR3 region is CASSQDDRGRAFWTEAFF. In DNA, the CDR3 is TGCGCCAGCAGCCAAGATGACAGGGGGCGAGCGTTTTGGACTGAAGCTTTCTTT.

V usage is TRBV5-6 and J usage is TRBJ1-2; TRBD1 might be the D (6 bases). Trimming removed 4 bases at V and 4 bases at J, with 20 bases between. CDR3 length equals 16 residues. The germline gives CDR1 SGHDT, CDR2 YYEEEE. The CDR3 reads CASSPAGQGPIYGYTF. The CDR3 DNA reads TGTGCCAGCAGCCCAGCAGGGCAGGGGCCAATCTATGGCTACACCTTC.

The DNA of the CDR3 is TGTGCCAGCTCCCCCGGGGATGCGAGGGCTTTCTTT. This translates into CASSPGDARAFF. The J gene is TRBJ1-1, the V gene TRBV18; D gene uncertain. In germline, CDR1 is KGHSH, CDR2 LQKENI. V was clipped by 6 bases and J by 11 bases, with 16 bases between them. This CDR3 contains 12 residues.